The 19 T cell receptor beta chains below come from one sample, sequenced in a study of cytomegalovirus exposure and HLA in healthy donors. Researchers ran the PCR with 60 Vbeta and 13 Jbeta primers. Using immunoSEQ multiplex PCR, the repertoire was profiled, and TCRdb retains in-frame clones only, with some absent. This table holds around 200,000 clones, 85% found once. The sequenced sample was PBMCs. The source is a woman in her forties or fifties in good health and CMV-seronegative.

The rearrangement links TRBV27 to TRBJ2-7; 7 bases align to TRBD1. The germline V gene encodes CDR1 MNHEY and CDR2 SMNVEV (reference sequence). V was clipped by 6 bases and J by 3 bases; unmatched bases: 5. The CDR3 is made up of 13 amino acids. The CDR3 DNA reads TGTGCCAGCAGCCTGAGGGACAGCTACGAGCAGTACTTC. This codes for CASSLRDSYEQYF.

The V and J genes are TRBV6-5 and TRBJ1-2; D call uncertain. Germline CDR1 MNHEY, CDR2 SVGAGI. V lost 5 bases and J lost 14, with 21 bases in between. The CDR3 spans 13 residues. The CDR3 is CASSQGGGWPFTF. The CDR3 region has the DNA TGTGCCAGCAGTCAAGGCGGCGGATGGCCTTTTACCTTC.

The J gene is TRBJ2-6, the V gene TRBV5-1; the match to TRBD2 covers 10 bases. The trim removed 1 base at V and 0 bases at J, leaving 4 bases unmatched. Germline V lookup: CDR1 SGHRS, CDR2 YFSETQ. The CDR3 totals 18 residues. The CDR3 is CASSLRTSGISGANVLTF. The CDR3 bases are TGCGCCAGCAGCTTGCGTACTAGCGGGATCTCTGGGGCCAACGTCCTGACTTTC.

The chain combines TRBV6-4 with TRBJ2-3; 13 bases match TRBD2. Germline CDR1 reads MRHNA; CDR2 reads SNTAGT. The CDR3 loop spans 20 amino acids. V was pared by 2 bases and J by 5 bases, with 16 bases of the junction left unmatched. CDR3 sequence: CASSDPGLAGAGSRGDTQYF. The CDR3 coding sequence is TGTGCCAGCAGTGACCCAGGACTAGCGGGAGCTGGGAGTCGCGGAGATACGCAGTATTTT.

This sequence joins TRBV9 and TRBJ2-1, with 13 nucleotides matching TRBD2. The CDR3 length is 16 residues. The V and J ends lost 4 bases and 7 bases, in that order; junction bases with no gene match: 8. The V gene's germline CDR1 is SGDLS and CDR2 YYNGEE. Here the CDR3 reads CASSSQLAGGLNEQFF. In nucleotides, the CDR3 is TGTGCCAGCAGCTCCCAACTAGCGGGAGGGCTAAATGAGCAGTTCTTC.

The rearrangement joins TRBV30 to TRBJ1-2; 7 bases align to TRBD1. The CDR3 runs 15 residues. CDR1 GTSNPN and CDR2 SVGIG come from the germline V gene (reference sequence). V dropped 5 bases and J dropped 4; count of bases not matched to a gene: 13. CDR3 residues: CAWDNYRGGGYGYTF. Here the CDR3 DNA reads TGTGCCTGGGACAACTACAGGGGAGGCGGCTATGGCTACACCTTC.

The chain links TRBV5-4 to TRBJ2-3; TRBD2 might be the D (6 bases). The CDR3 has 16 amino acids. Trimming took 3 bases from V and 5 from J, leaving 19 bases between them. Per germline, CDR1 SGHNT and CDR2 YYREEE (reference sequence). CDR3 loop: CASSSRGAGKQDTQYF. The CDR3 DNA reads TGTGCCAGCAGCTCCCGAGGGGCGGGGAAGCAAGATACGCAGTATTTT.

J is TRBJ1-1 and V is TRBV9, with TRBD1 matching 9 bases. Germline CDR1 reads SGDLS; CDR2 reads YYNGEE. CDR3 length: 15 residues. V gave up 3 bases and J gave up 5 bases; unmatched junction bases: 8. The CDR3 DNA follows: TGTGCCAGCAGCGCCCGTGGACAGGGGTTTACTGAAGCTTTCTTT. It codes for CASSARGQGFTEAFF.

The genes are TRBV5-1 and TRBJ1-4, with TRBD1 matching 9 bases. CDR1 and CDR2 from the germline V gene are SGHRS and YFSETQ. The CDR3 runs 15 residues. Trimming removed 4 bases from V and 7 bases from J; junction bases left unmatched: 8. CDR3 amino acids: CASSPLGQGSEKLFF. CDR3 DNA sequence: TGCGCCAGCAGCCCTCTAGGACAGGGGAGTGAAAAACTGTTTTTT.

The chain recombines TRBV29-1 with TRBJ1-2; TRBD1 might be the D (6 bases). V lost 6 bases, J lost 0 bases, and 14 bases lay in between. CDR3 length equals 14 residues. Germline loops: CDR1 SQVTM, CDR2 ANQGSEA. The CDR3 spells CSVKTGYSNYGYTF. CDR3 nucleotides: TGCAGCGTGAAAACAGGGTACTCTAACTATGGCTACACCTTC. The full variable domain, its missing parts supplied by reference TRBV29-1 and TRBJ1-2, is SAVISQKPSRDICQRGTSLTIQCQVDSQVTMMFWYRQQPGQSLTLIATANQGSEATYESGFVIDKFPISRPNLTFSTLTVSNMSPEDSSIYLCSVKTGYSNYGYTFGSGTRLTVV.

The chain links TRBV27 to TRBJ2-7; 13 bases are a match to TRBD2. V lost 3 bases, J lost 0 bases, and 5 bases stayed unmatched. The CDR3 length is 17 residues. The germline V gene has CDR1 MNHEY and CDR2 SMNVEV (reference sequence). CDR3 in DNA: TGTGCCAGCAGTTTCGGGACTAGCGGGGTCAGCTCCTACGAGCAGTACTTC. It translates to CASSFGTSGVSSYEQYF.

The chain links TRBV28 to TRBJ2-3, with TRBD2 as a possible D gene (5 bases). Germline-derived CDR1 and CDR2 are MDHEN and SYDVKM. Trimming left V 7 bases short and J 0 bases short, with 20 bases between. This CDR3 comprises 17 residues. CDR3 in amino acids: CASTPPDGAESTDTQYF. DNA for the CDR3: TGTGCCAGCACTCCTCCCGACGGAGCGGAAAGCACAGATACGCAGTATTTT.

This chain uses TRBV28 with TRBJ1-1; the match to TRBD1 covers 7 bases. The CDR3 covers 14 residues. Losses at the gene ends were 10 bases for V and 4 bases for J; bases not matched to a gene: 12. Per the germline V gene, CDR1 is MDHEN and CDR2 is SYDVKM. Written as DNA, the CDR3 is TGTGCCATCAATCCTACAGGGGAGAGCACTGAAGCTTTCTTT. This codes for CAINPTGESTEAFF.

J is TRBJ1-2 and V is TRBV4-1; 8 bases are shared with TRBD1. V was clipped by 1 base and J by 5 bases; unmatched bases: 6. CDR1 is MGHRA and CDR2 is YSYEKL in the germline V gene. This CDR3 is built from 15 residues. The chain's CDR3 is CASSQGPGGTYGYTF. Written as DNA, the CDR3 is TGCGCCAGCAGCCAAGGTCCAGGGGGCACATATGGCTACACCTTC.

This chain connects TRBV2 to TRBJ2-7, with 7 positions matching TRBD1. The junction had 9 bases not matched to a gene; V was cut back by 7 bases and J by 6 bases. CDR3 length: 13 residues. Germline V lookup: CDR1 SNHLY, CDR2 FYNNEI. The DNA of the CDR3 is TGTGCCAGCACAGCGACAGGGATAAGCGAGCAGTACTTC. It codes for CASTATGISEQYF.

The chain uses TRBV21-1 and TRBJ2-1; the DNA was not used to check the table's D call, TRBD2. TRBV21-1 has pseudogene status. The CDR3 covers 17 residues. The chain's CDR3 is CASSKGTSRSSYNEQFF. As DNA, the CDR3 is TGTGCCAGCAGCAAAGGGACTAGCCGTAGCTCCTACAATGAGCAGTTCTTC.

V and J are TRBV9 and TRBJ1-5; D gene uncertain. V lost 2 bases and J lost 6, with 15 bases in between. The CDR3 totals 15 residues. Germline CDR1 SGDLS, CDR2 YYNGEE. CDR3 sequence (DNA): TGTGCCAGCAGCGTTGGCGGGAAGGAGGGTCAGCCCCAGCATTTT. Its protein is CASSVGGKEGQPQHF.

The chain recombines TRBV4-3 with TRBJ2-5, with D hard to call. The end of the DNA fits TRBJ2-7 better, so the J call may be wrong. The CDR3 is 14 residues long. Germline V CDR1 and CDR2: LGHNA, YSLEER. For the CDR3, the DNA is TGCGCCAGCAGCCAAGATTTATGGGACTACGAGCAGTACTTC. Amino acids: CASSQDLWDYEQYF.

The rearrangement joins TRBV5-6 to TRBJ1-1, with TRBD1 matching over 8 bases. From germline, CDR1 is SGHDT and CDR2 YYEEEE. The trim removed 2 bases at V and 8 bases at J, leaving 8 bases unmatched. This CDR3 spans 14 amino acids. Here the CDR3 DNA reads TGTGCCAGCAGCTTCTACTTTGGACAGGGCGAAGCTTTCTTT. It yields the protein CASSFYFGQGEAFF.